This T cell receptor (beta chain) comes out of a study of blood T cell repertoires in COVID-19. The CDR3 covers 14 residues. Trimming cost V 0 bases and J 6 bases; bases outside gene matches: 3. Germline CDR1 is SGDLS and CDR2 is YYNGEE. The assay was immunoSEQ multiplex PCR, and TCRdb's table has in-frame clones only and misses some. The table shows around 120,000 clones, with approximately 90% occurring only once. This chain links TRBV9 with TRBJ1-5; 7 positions match TRBD1. This TCR came from a human donor with active COVID-19. The donor label of this sample is uncertain. The sample comprised peripheral blood. The CDR3 nucleotides read TGTGCCAGCAGCGTAGACAGGGGTTTTCAGCCCCAGCATTTT. This sequence encodes CASSVDRGFQPQHF.